The 31 T cell receptor beta chains below were found in one sample sequenced in a study of regulatory dendritic cells for organ transplantation. TCRdb's copy holds only in-frame clones and misses some; the assay was immunoSEQ multiplex PCR. This sample has more than 35,000 clones; 85% to 95% occur once, and the top ten carry about 0.11%. Sequenced: naive CD8+ T cells from blood. Stated subset: CD45RA+ naive T cells. The source is a human donor in good health.

This clone was seen only once. This chain joins TRBV5-6 and TRBJ2-1, with D possibly matching TRBD1 (6 bases). The germline V gene has CDR1 SGHDT and CDR2 YYEEEE. The V end lost 0 bases, the J end lost 5 bases, and 6 bases lay between the germline ends. The CDR3 extends over 13 amino acids. The CDR3: CASSLEGDNEQFF. The CDR3 nucleotides read TGTGCCAGCAGCTTGGAGGGGGACAATGAGCAGTTCTTC.

V and J are TRBV7-9 and TRBJ2-1, with 7 bases that match TRBD1. The CDR3 spans 17 residues. The V gene end was trimmed by 5 bases and the J gene end by 7 bases; junction bases not matched to a gene: 17. CDR1 and CDR2 from the germline V gene are SEHNR and FQNEAQ (reference sequence). CDR3 sequence: CASSPKRGGLSGNEQFF. CDR3 DNA: TGTGCCAGCAGCCCAAAAAGAGGGGGCTTGAGTGGTAATGAGCAGTTCTTC.

V and J are TRBV15 and TRBJ1-1; TRBD1 matches 8 bases. J was trimmed by 11 bases and V by 1 base; bases with no gene match: 9. This CDR3 is built from 14 residues. CDR1 is LNHNV, CDR2 YYDKDF, per germline (reference sequence). CDR3 amino acids: CATSRGAVTGDAFF. The CDR3 coding sequence is TGTGCCACCAGCAGAGGGGCTGTGACAGGGGATGCTTTCTTT. The whole variable domain, remainder taken from reference TRBV15 and TRBJ1-1, is DAMVIQNPRYQVTQFGKPVTLSCSQTLNHNVMYWYQQKSSQAPKLLFHYYDKDFNNEADTPDNFQSRRPNTSFCFLDIRSPGLGDTAMYLCATSRGAVTGDAFFGQGTRLTVV.

The chain combines TRBV4-2 with TRBJ2-1; 7 bases align to TRBD2. The V segment lost 0 bases and the J segment 5 bases; nucleotides outside the gene matches: 4. Looked up from germline, CDR1 is LGHNA and CDR2 is YNFKEQ. The CDR3 loop spans 15 amino acids. The CDR3 bases are TGTGCCAGCAGCCAAGATCTCGGGAGGAACAATGAGCAGTTCTTC. It specifies CASSQDLGRNNEQFF.

V and J are TRBV13 and TRBJ2-7, with 7 bases lining up with TRBD2. V dropped 6 bases and J dropped 6; count of bases not matched to a gene: 14. Germline assignment: CDR1 PRHDT and CDR2 FYEKMQ (reference sequence). This CDR3 is 15 amino acids long. The CDR3 sequence: CASRLTMSSGGEQYF. As DNA, the CDR3 is TGTGCCAGCAGGCTCACGATGTCTTCGGGGGGCGAGCAGTACTTC.

The gene calls are TRBV4-3 and TRBJ1-2, with D possibly being TRBD1 (5 bases). V lost 1 base, J lost 5 bases, and 11 bases lay in between. The germline V gene encodes CDR1 LGHNA and CDR2 YSLEER. This CDR3 comprises 14 residues. The CDR3 reads CASSQGRGGYGYTF. For the CDR3, the DNA is TGCGCCAGCAGCCAAGGGAGGGGAGGGTATGGCTACACCTTC.

The chain joins TRBV5-4 to TRBJ1-2; D is unclear. The germline V gene encodes CDR1 SGHNT and CDR2 YYREEE (reference sequence). The CDR3 consists of 13 residues. V was pared by 6 bases and J by 6 bases, with 15 bases between. The CDR3 coding sequence is TGTGCCAGCATCTCATCCGGACTGAATGGCTACACCTTC. Its translation is CASISSGLNGYTF.

The chain links TRBV19 to TRBJ1-2; D call uncertain. Trimming stripped 8 bases from V and 5 bases from J, with 15 bases between. The CDR3 has 13 residues. Germline CDR1 is LNHDA and CDR2 is SQIVND (reference sequence). The CDR3 loop is CASALGSAYGYTF. The CDR3 DNA is TGTGCCAGTGCCTTGGGGAGTGCTTATGGCTACACCTTC.

The V call is TRBV30, the J call TRBJ2-3; the D gene is possibly TRBD1 (5 bases). This CDR3 contains 14 residues. The V end was cut by 2 bases, the J end by 2 bases, with 11 bases between. Germline V lookup: CDR1 GTSNPN, CDR2 SVGIG (reference sequence). The CDR3 loop reads CAWSLTELTDTQYF. The CDR3 bases are TGTGCCTGGAGTTTGACAGAACTCACAGATACGCAGTATTTT.

This sequence joins TRBV21-1 and TRBJ2-2; the D segment call TRBD2 is taken from the table without a DNA check. TRBV21-1 is annotated as a pseudogene. CDR3 length: 19 residues. The DNA of the CDR3 is TGTGCCAGCAGCAGTTCAGCTAGCGGGGGCCCTAACAACACCGGGGAGCTGTTTTTT. This translates into CASSSSASGGPNNTGELFF.

The chain employs TRBV28 and TRBJ2-7, with a tentative D call TRBD1 (6 bases). The CDR3 contains 13 residues. The ends were cut back, 5 bases at V and 2 bases at J, with 10 bases in the middle. Germline V CDR1 and CDR2: MDHEN, SYDVKM. CDR3 DNA sequence: TGTGCCAGCAGTGACGACAGGCCCTACGAGCAGTACTTC. Translating gives CASSDDRPYEQYF.

This clone showed up just a few times. The rearrangement uses TRBV5-4 and TRBJ1-1; tentatively, D is TRBD1 (5 bases). The CDR3 runs 11 residues. The V end was cut by 7 bases, the J end by 6 bases, with 10 bases between. CDR1 and CDR2 from the germline V gene are SGHNT and YYREEE (reference sequence). In DNA form, the CDR3 reads TGTGCCAGCCGGGGCGCGGCTGAAGCTTTCTTT. The encoded protein is CASRGAAEAFF.

The J gene is TRBJ2-3, the V gene TRBV7-2; 14 bases agree with TRBD2. This CDR3 spans 19 amino acids. Losses at the gene ends were 5 bases for V and 2 bases for J; bases not matched to a gene: 12. Germline CDR1 reads SGHTA; CDR2 reads FQGNSA. CDR3 nucleotide sequence: TGTGCCAGCAGCCCGAAGGGACTAGCGGGGGTTTGGAACACAGATACGCAGTATTTT. Amino acid sequence: CASSPKGLAGVWNTDTQYF.

This sequence joins TRBV28 and TRBJ2-1; 7 bases fit TRBD1. Germline trimming cut 6 bases from V and 7 bases from J; bases unmatched to any gene: 12. The CDR3 loop spans 15 amino acids. Germline CDR1 reads MDHEN; CDR2 reads SYDVKM. The CDR3: CASRPDRFILNEQFF. CDR3 in DNA: TGTGCCAGCAGACCGGACAGGTTTATCCTTAATGAGCAGTTCTTC.

The chain uses TRBV4-3 and TRBJ1-1; a possible D gene is TRBD1 (6 bases). This CDR3 has 14 residues. The germline CDR1 and CDR2 sequences are LGHNA and YSLEER. V lost 5 bases to trimming and J lost 5 bases, with 15 bases between them. The CDR3 nucleotides are TGCGCCAGCAGCGAGCGGGGGCCGAGGACTGAAGCTTTCTTT. Translation gives CASSERGPRTEAFF.

The chain couples TRBV11-2 to TRBJ2-1; TRBD2 is a possible D gene (6 bases). Germline CDR1 SGHAT, CDR2 FQNNGV. Deletions cut 5 bases from V and 4 bases from J, with 6 bases between. CDR3 length equals 12 residues. DNA for the CDR3: TGTGCCAGCAGCCGGGGGTACAATGAGCAGTTCTTC. It encodes CASSRGYNEQFF.

Note on this clone: Other DNA sequences in this sample translate to the same CDR3. This chain joins TRBV27 and TRBJ2-7; D unclear. V gave up 3 bases and J gave up 4 bases, with 4 bases separating them. This CDR3 has 11 amino acids. Germline V gene data show CDR1 as MNHEY and CDR2 as SMNVEV (reference sequence). The chain's CDR3 is CASSFGYEQYF. In DNA form, the CDR3 reads TGTGCCAGCAGTTTCGGATACGAGCAGTACTTC.

The chain carries TRBV10-3 and TRBJ2-2; D is possibly TRBD2 (7 bases). V lost 0 bases and J 4 bases, leaving 15 bases between the germline ends. Germline V CDR1 and CDR2: ENHRY, SYGVKD. The CDR3 has 17 amino acids. CDR3 in DNA: TGTGCCATCAGTGAGTCCGTCCGGGGGGCGACCACCGGGGAGCTGTTTTTT. Amino acid sequence: CAISESVRGATTGELFF.

The V and J genes are TRBV6-6 and TRBJ1-5, with D maybe TRBD1 (6 bases). This CDR3 has 15 amino acids. V was shortened by 2 bases and J by 6 bases, with 14 bases between the two germline ends. CDR1 and CDR2 (germline): MNHNY, SVGAGI (reference sequence). CDR3 sequence: CASSYVGGGGQPQHF. The CDR3 nucleotides read TGTGCCAGCAGTTACGTAGGGGGAGGCGGTCAGCCCCAGCATTTT.

The chain carries TRBV7-9 and TRBJ1-6; TRBD1 matches at 7 bases. V trimming: 5 bases; J trimming: 0 bases; junction bases outside the gene matches: 7. The germline gives CDR1 SEHNR, CDR2 FQNEAQ (reference sequence). The CDR3 contains 17 residues. The CDR3 protein is CASSPGTESSYNSPLHF. The CDR3 coding sequence is TGTGCCAGCAGCCCCGGGACAGAAAGCTCCTATAATTCACCCCTCCACTTT.

The V call is TRBV7-2, the J call TRBJ2-4; a weak D match, TRBD2 (5 bases). V lost 1 base and J 9 bases, leaving 13 bases between the germline ends. Germline CDR1 SGHTA, CDR2 FQGNSA. This CDR3 is 14 amino acids long. The DNA of the CDR3 is TGTGCCAGCAGCTTAGGCGGTATAGGGAGCATTCAGTACTTC. It codes for CASSLGGIGSIQYF. The variable domain in full, completed from reference TRBV7-2 and TRBJ2-4, reads GAGVSQSPSNKVTEKGKDVELRCDPISGHTALYWYRQSLGQGLEFLIYFQGNSAPDKSGLPSDRFSAERTGGSVSTLTIQRTQQEDSAVYLCASSLGGIGSIQYFGAGTRLSVL.

The chain combines TRBV19 with TRBJ2-3, with D hard to call. The CDR3 is made up of 11 amino acids. In germline, CDR1 is LNHDA, CDR2 SQIVND (reference sequence). CDR3 in amino acids: CGLYSTDTQYF. CDR3 nucleotides: TGTGGGCTTTATAGCACAGATACGCAGTATTTT. The full variable domain, rest sourced from reference TRBV19 and TRBJ2-3, is DGGITQSPKYLFRKEGQNVTLSCEQNLNHDAMYWYRQDPGQGLRLIYYSQIVNDFQKGDIAEGYSVSREKKESFPLTVTSAQKNPTAFYLCGLYSTDTQYFGPGTRLTVL.

This rearrangement joins TRBV7-6 to TRBJ1-1, with D possibly matching TRBD1 (6 bases). The germline V and J ends were trimmed by 5 bases and 7 bases, with 17 bases remaining between them. Per the germline V gene, CDR1 is SGHVS and CDR2 is FNYEAQ. This CDR3 is built from 14 residues. CDR3 DNA sequence: TGTGCCAGCAGCCCGGGGGGTAAGGGGGGTGAAGCTTTCTTT. Its translation is CASSPGGKGGEAFF.

The genes are TRBV11-2 and TRBJ2-3; 8 nucleotides align to TRBD2. CDR1 SGHAT and CDR2 FQNNGV come from the germline V gene. Trimming at V came to 1 base and at J to 6 bases, leaving 15 bases not matched to a gene. This CDR3 has 18 amino acids. The CDR3 DNA reads TGTGCCAGCAGCTTAGGAAATGTGGGACTAGTGAATTCGGATACGCAGTATTTT. This translates into CASSLGNVGLVNSDTQYF. The entire variable domain, with the rest obtained from reference TRBV11-2 and TRBJ2-3, is as follows: EAGVAQSPRYKIIEKRQSVAFWCNPISGHATLYWYQQILGQGPKLLIQFQNNGVVDDSQLPKDRFSAERLKGVDSTLKIQPAKLEDSAVYLCASSLGNVGLVNSDTQYFGPGTRLTVL.

The V call is TRBV5-4, the J call TRBJ2-7, with D maybe TRBD1 (6 bases). Trimming took 5 bases from V and 0 from J, leaving 12 bases between them. The germline V gene has CDR1 SGHNT and CDR2 YYREEE (reference sequence). This CDR3 contains 14 residues. Here the CDR3 DNA reads TGTGCCAGCAGAACACAGGGAAGCTCCTACGAGCAGTACTTC. This encodes CASRTQGSSYEQYF.

This sequence joins TRBV14 and TRBJ2-7; D gene ambiguous. The germline CDR1 and CDR2 sequences are SGHDN and FVKESK. This CDR3 has 12 amino acids. V was shortened by 4 bases and J by 5 bases, with 9 bases between the two germline ends. CDR3 sequence reads: CASSPYKDEQYF. The CDR3 bases are TGTGCCAGCAGCCCTTATAAGGACGAGCAGTACTTC. The variable domain in full, completed from reference TRBV14 and TRBJ2-7, reads EAGVTQFPSHSVIEKGQTVTLRCDPISGHDNLYWYRRVMGKEIKFLLHFVKESKQDESGMPNNRFLAERTGGTYSTLKVQPAELEDSGVYFCASSPYKDEQYFGPGTRLTVT.

The chain joins TRBV9 to TRBJ2-3; the D gene is possibly TRBD2 (7 bases). CDR1 and CDR2 (germline): SGDLS, YYNGEE. Trimming left V 5 bases short and J 5 bases short, with 15 bases between. The CDR3 loop spans 14 amino acids. The CDR3 region has the DNA TGTGCCAGCAGGGGGGGGCAAGGCGGAGATACGCAGTATTTT. The encoded protein is CASRGGQGGDTQYF.

There are a few counts of this clone. The V call is TRBV28, the J call TRBJ1-2, with D uncertain. CDR1 MDHEN and CDR2 SYDVKM come from the germline V gene. V lost 1 base to trimming and J lost 8 bases, with 8 bases between them. The CDR3 consists of 12 residues. CDR3 region: CASSLYGSGYTF. CDR3 in DNA: TGTGCCAGCAGTTTATATGGGAGCGGCTACACCTTC.

The chain recombines TRBV6-5 with TRBJ1-3; a possible D gene is TRBD1 (5 bases). The CDR3 consists of 14 residues. The ends were cut back, 3 bases at V and 3 bases at J, with 9 bases in the middle. Germline assignment: CDR1 MNHEY and CDR2 SVGAGI. CDR3 protein: CASSYYGGGNTIYF. DNA for the CDR3: TGTGCCAGCAGTTATTACGGGGGTGGAAACACCATATATTTT.

This chain joins TRBV2 and TRBJ2-7, with TRBD1 as a possible D gene (6 bases). CDR3 size: 13 residues. Germline V lookup: CDR1 SNHLY, CDR2 FYNNEI. V was trimmed by 5 bases and J by 2 bases, leaving 10 bases between them. This chain's CDR3 is CASSPTGPYEQYF. CDR3 DNA: TGTGCCAGCAGTCCGACAGGACCCTACGAGCAGTACTTC.

The chain couples TRBV19 to TRBJ1-5, with 10 bases that match TRBD1. The CDR3 totals 16 residues. V lost 5 bases and J lost 9; bases outside the gene matches: 13. CDR1 is LNHDA and CDR2 is SQIVND in the germline V gene (reference sequence). CDR3: CASSFGTGEKLRPQHF. The CDR3, as DNA: TGTGCCAGTAGTTTTGGGACAGGGGAGAAATTAAGGCCCCAGCATTTT.